These 13 T cell receptor beta chains were all obtained from the same sample, sequenced in a study of blood T cell repertoires in COVID-19. The method was immunoSEQ multiplex PCR; TCRdb's version includes in-frame clones alone and lacks a portion of them. The sample records fewer than 250,000 clones, roughly 87% being singletons. What was sequenced was PBMCs or T cells enriched from blood (not recorded which). All receptors derive from a man aged 30-40 years in a cohort exposed to, infected with or recovered from COVID-19 (not recorded which).

This clone came up many times. V and J are TRBV6-1 and TRBJ2-3, with 8 bases aligning to TRBD1. V was clipped by 0 bases and J by 4 bases; unmatched bases: 3. The germline V gene has CDR1 MNHNS and CDR2 SASEGT. The CDR3 is 15 amino acids. CDR3 DNA sequence: TGTGCCAGCAGTGAAGCAAGGACAGGGTCAGATACGCAGTATTTT. This codes for CASSEARTGSDTQYF.

The chain employs TRBV4-2 and TRBJ2-1; perhaps TRBD2 as D (6 bases). This CDR3 contains 14 residues. The V gene lost 4 bases and the J gene lost 5 bases, with 12 bases spanning the gap. The germline V gene encodes CDR1 LGHNA and CDR2 YNFKEQ. The CDR3 DNA follows: TGTGCCAGCAGCCCAGCGCGGGGCCACAATGAGCAGTTCTTC. Its translation is CASSPARGHNEQFF.

The chain recombines TRBV5-4 with TRBJ2-2; the D gene is possibly TRBD1 (5 bases). The CDR3 runs to 15 residues. The germline V gene encodes CDR1 SGHNT and CDR2 YYREEE (reference sequence). The V and J ends lost 1 base and 0 bases respectively, with 7 bases between them. The CDR3 here is CASSLSRANTGELFF. The CDR3 bases are TGTGCCAGCAGCTTGTCCAGGGCGAACACCGGGGAGCTGTTTTTT.

The rearrangement uses TRBV4-1 and TRBJ2-5, with 7 bases that match TRBD2. The CDR3 has 15 residues. Germline CDR1 reads MGHRA; CDR2 reads YSYEKL. After removal of 2 bases from V and 5 bases from J, the junction contained 8 bases not matched to a gene. CDR3 loop: CASSQKGGWWETQYF. The CDR3 bases are TGCGCCAGCAGCCAAAAGGGAGGGTGGTGGGAGACCCAGTACTTC.

V usage is TRBV3-1 (or the pseudogene TRBV3-2) and J usage is TRBJ1-5, with 7 bases lining up with TRBD1. The ends lost 6 bases at V and 2 bases at J; junction bases unmatched: 4. This CDR3 comprises 14 residues. Germline V gene sequence: CDR1 LGHDT, CDR2 YNNKEL (reference sequence). CDR3 amino acids: CASRDGTGNQPQHF. The CDR3 DNA reads TGTGCCAGCAGGGATGGGACAGGCAATCAGCCCCAGCATTTT.

As to this clone: Other nucleotide sequences from this sample produce the same CDR3. V usage is TRBV28 and J usage is TRBJ1-2; the match to TRBD1 covers 11 bases. This CDR3 is 13 amino acids long. V gave up 6 bases and J gave up 5 bases; unmatched junction bases: 2. CDR1 is MDHEN and CDR2 is SYDVKM in the germline V gene. The CDR3 nucleotides are TGTGCCAGCAGCCGGGACAGGGGGTATGGCTACACCTTC. Protein product: CASSRDRGYGYTF.

The chain recombines TRBV9 with TRBJ1-1; TRBD1 agrees at 9 bases. The CDR3 sequence is 14 residues long. CDR1 is SGDLS and CDR2 is YYNGEE in the germline V gene. With 3 bases clipped from V and 1 base from J, the junction kept 1 base outside the gene matches. The CDR3 reads CASSGTGENTEAFF. DNA of the CDR3: TGTGCCAGCAGCGGGACAGGGGAGAACACTGAAGCTTTCTTT.

This clone has just a few counts. The chain combines TRBV20-1 with TRBJ1-1, with D possibly being TRBD1 (6 bases). CDR1 is DFQATT, CDR2 SNEGSKA, per germline (reference sequence). There are 11 residues in the CDR3. This CDR3 reads CIRGMGTEAFF. The CDR3 DNA is TGCATCAGGGGTATGGGCACTGAAGCTTTCTTT.

The V call is TRBV6-5, the J call TRBJ2-7, with 9 bases that match TRBD1. CDR1 and CDR2 (germline): MNHEY, SVGAGI. Trimming removed 7 bases from V and 2 bases from J; junction bases left unmatched: 9. The CDR3 is 15 amino acids. CDR3 nucleotide sequence: TGTGCCAGCATGACCGGGACAGGGCCCCCCTACGAGCAGTACTTC. Protein product: CASMTGTGPPYEQYF.

V and J are TRBV11-2 and TRBJ2-3, with D maybe TRBD2 (5 bases). Germline CDR1 and CDR2: SGHAT and FQNNGV. The V end lost 0 bases, the J end lost 7 bases, and 14 bases lay between the germline ends. The CDR3 covers 15 residues. CDR3 sequence: CASSLDRSSGNTQYF. The CDR3, as DNA: TGTGCCAGCAGCTTAGATCGCTCCAGCGGCAATACGCAGTATTTT.

The chain recombines TRBV27 with TRBJ2-7; the match to TRBD2 covers 12 bases. The CDR3 is 17 residues long. Germline CDR1 and CDR2: MNHEY and SMNVEV (reference sequence). The V gene end was trimmed by 3 bases and the J gene end by 4 bases; junction bases not matched to a gene: 10. DNA for the CDR3: TGTGCCAGCAGTTTTCCCGGACTAGCGGGAACAGAGTACGAGCAGTACTTC. This encodes CASSFPGLAGTEYEQYF.

This clone has a handful of counts. This chain uses TRBV4-1 with TRBJ1-3; weak D call: TRBD1 (6 bases). CDR3 length equals 13 residues. Germline V gene lookup returns CDR1 MGHRA and CDR2 YSYEKL. Between the trimmed V and J ends, which lost 5 bases and 9 bases, there was a span of 14 bases. This CDR3 is CASSRGTAATIYF. CDR3 nucleotide sequence: TGCGCCAGCAGCAGGGGGACCGCAGCCACCATATATTTT.

The chain recombines TRBV2 with TRBJ2-1, with 9 bases identical to TRBD1. Per germline, CDR1 SNHLY and CDR2 FYNNEI. The CDR3 totals 16 residues. Losses at the gene ends were 3 bases for V and 9 bases for J; bases not matched to a gene: 12. The CDR3 nucleotides read TGTGCCAGCAGTGATGCTTCCGGGACAGGGACGACTGAGCAGTTCTTC. Translation gives CASSDASGTGTTEQFF.